The rows below give T cell receptor beta chains drawn from one sample of a study of response to subunit inactivated influenza vaccine. MiXCR, run by TCRdb on the RT-PCR reads, gives a single entry per CDR3 protein. The sample holds roughly 570,000 distinct CDR3 sequences, approximately 15% seen once. The material sequenced was PBMCs from blood, taken 11 to 12 days after vaccination. These receptors all stem from a man in his forties or fifties who received an inactivated influenza vaccine. The CDR3 runs from the conserved cysteine through the conserved F or W.

v_gene	j_gene	CDR3aa
TRBV30	TRBJ2-7	CAWQESYEQYF
TRBV6-1	TRBJ2-2	CASSERRPNTGELFF
TRBV29-1	TRBJ2-7	CSVGTGSTYEQYF
TRBV4-2	TRBJ1-2	CASSQERVPQGYTF
TRBV27	TRBJ1-1	CASSLFPPGQVNTEAFF
TRBV25-1	TRBJ2-7	CASSGRTRSNEQYF
TRBV4-2	TRBJ2-5	CASSPSPDRAETQYF
TRBV25-1	TRBJ2-5	CASSEYLGGGPQETQYF
TRBV18	TRBJ2-3	CASSPPTSRDTQYF
TRBV10-3	TRBJ2-3	CAISGLAGEGTDTQYF
TRBV7-2	TRBJ2-7	CASSLQQVGYEQYF
TRBV6-5	TRBJ1-4	CATSGDNEKLFF
TRBV7-2	TRBJ2-7	CASSLGYGTYEQYF
TRBV12-3/TRBV12-4	TRBJ2-7	CASRQASSYEQYF
TRBV10-3	TRBJ2-7	CAITSDPPRQYF
TRBV7-9	TRBJ2-5	CASSLALAGGQETQYF
TRBV29-1	TRBJ2-7	CSVVLAGALNEQYF
TRBV5-1	TRBJ1-5	CASSSRTGDSNQPQHF
TRBV7-3	TRBJ2-3	CASSHHSGRSANTQYF
TRBV12-3/TRBV12-4	TRBJ2-1	CASRFSGTAYNEQFF
TRBV9	TRBJ2-2	CSSSVGTMNTGELFF
TRBV5-1	TRBJ1-1	CASSLEPGRMNTEAFF
TRBV28	TRBJ2-7	CASSIGSYEQYF
TRBV27	TRBJ2-7	CASSLFASYEQYF
TRBV7-6	TRBJ2-2	CASSLSRDSGELFF
TRBV30	TRBJ2-5	CAWSLKTGVKATQYF
TRBV12-3/TRBV12-4	TRBJ2-3	CASLLGGAGTDTQYF
TRBV7-2	TRBJ2-5	CASSLRGGRRQETQYF
TRBV7-6	TRBJ2-1	CASSLAGGTLNEQFF
TRBV5-1	TRBJ2-7	CASSSSGSMWEQYF
TRBV20-1	TRBJ1-1	CSARDWVGNTEAFF
TRBV5-1	TRBJ2-5	CASSLGSQGETQYF
TRBV7-8	TRBJ1-1	CASRTDRGQANTEAFF
TRBV7-8	TRBJ2-7	CASSSRTATYEQYF
TRBV12-3/TRBV12-4	TRBJ2-5	CASSFAAGGTQYF
TRBV5-1	TRBJ2-3	CASSPMTSESTDTQYF
TRBV6-1	TRBJ2-3	CASSERNRVADTQYF
TRBV20-1	TRBJ2-1	CSARVGEPFYNEQFF
TRBV5-1	TRBJ2-1	CASSLGGMYNEQFF
TRBV6-1	TRBJ2-7	CATRGTGAYEQYF
TRBV4-1	TRBJ2-5	CASSQEGLAGGRQETQYF
TRBV24-1	TRBJ2-7	CATPTWAGSSSYEQYF
TRBV20-1	TRBJ2-5	CSARDLGGGGQETQYF
TRBV25-1	TRBJ2-1	CASRGGGGYNEQFF
TRBV21-1	TRBJ2-7	CASSKGQEPSAEQYF
TRBV7-2	TRBJ1-5	CASSPGQPGQPQHF
TRBV5-5	TRBJ2-5	CASSLEAGRKTQYF
TRBV27	TRBJ2-1	CASSSADRFYNEQFF
TRBV5-1	TRBJ2-1	CASSRTLRTGKDEQFF